This T cell receptor beta chain was captured by sequencing in a study of T-cell reconstitution after alpha-beta-depleted transplantation in children. TCRbeta library preparation incorporated unique molecular identifiers. One entry per CDR3 protein, called by TCRdb with MiXCR from the PCR reads. The sample holds 500,000 or so distinct CDR3 sequences, less than 35% seen once. V dropped 5 bases and J dropped 4; count of bases not matched to a gene: 7. CDR1 SQVTM and CDR2 ANQGSEA come from the germline V gene. There are 14 residues in the CDR3. This clonotype came up a few times. The rearrangement joins TRBV29-1 to TRBJ2-2, with TRBD2 matching over 7 bases. The input for sequencing was PBMCs from the stem cell graft donor, taken from the stem cell graft. This receptor was taken from a human donor who donated a stem cell graft to a child with aplastic anemia. DNA for the CDR3: TGCAGCGTTCACTCCGGGACTATCACCGGGGAGCTGTTTTTT. Residues: CSVHSGTITGELFF.